The TCR beta chain described here comes from a study of post-analysis software for immune sequencing data. Background on the study: Included courses were relapsing-remitting and secondary progressive multiple sclerosis; progressive-relapsing multiple sclerosis was also included. Study observations and caveats: With F measure, samples from one preparation batch clustered together strongly. Patients used a handful of TRBV segments, including TRBV5-6, TRBV5-1 and TRBV20-1, more often than controls. Significantly decreased normalized Chao1 diversity was recorded for multiple sclerosis patients relative to controls.

Trimming left V 3 bases short and J 4 bases short, with 16 bases between. The CDR3 extends over 15 amino acids. CDR1 and CDR2 (germline): SGHRS, YFSETQ. As to this clonotype: Its antigen is unidentified.

Built from TCR beta cDNA, the libraries had unique molecular identifiers in them. Each sample of roughly 0.85 to 11 million input T cells yielded 500,000 or so cDNA molecules, so each molecule approximated one T cell. TCRdb re-called the PCR reads with MiXCR, one entry per CDR3 protein. Seen here are hundreds of thousands of distinct CDR3 sequences, roughly 50% observed once, and the top ten hold about 4.8%. This sequence originates from a girl between 10 and 17 years old with multiple sclerosis. Input material: blood. This chain joins TRBV5-1 and TRBJ1-1; weak D call: TRBD1 (5 bases). This chain's CDR3 is CASSSSGTAGTEAFF. As DNA, the CDR3 is TGCGCCAGCAGCTCGTCAGGGACCGCGGGCACTGAAGCTTTCTTT. The whole variable domain, remainder taken from reference TRBV5-1 and TRBJ1-1, is KAGVTQTPRYLIKTRGQQVTLSCSPISGHRSVSWYQQTPGQGLQFLFEYFSETQRNKGNFPGRFSGRQFSNSRSEMNVSTLELGDSALYLCASSSSGTAGTEAFFGQGTRLTVV.